The 7 T cell receptor beta chains below were found in one sample sequenced in a study of T cells after yellow fever vaccination. TCRdb independently ran MiXCR on the 5' RACE reads; one entry per CDR3 protein. Here the sample spans about 230,000 distinct CDR3 sequences, roughly 6.3% being singletons. The sequenced sample was CD4+ T cells sorted from PBMCs, obtained on the day of the yellow fever booster vaccination. Receptors originate from a man between 25 and 39 years old who received the YFV17D yellow fever vaccine.

This chain connects TRBV7-3 to TRBJ2-2; 7 bases are a match to TRBD1. Germline V gene sequence: CDR1 SGHTA, CDR2 FQGTGA. V trimming: 5 bases; J trimming: 4 bases; junction bases outside the gene matches: 7. The CDR3 length is 15 residues. CDR3 in amino acids: CASSLTGKATGELFF. CDR3 in DNA: TGTGCCAGCAGCCTGACAGGGAAGGCCACCGGGGAGCTGTTTTTT.

This clonotype was observed many times. The gene calls are TRBV4-3 and TRBJ2-7; 8 bases fit TRBD2. The germline CDR1 and CDR2 sequences are LGHNA and YSLEER. The V gene end was trimmed by 2 bases and the J gene end by 5 bases; junction bases not matched to a gene: 5. The CDR3 covers 14 residues. The CDR3 reads CASSQQREIHEQYF. The CDR3 coding sequence is TGCGCCAGCAGCCAACAGCGGGAGATCCACGAGCAGTACTTC.

The table lists this clonotype with a few counts. V gene TRBV29-1 combines with J gene TRBJ2-1; 8 bases match TRBD1. CDR3 length equals 13 residues. V shed 7 bases, J shed 5 bases, and the junction held 7 bases outside the gene matches. The germline CDR1 and CDR2 sequences are SQVTM and ANQGSEA. The CDR3 sequence is CSGKTGDNNEQFF. The CDR3 coding sequence is TGCAGCGGCAAGACAGGGGACAACAATGAGCAGTTCTTC.

This clonotype was observed a handful of times. The J gene is TRBJ2-1, the V gene TRBV9; TRBD2 matches at 9 bases. Germline V gives CDR1 SGDLS, CDR2 YYNGEE. This CDR3 region has 19 residues. V shed 0 bases, J shed 0 bases, and the junction held 10 bases outside the gene matches. The CDR3 sequence is CASSVGGGSGSVSYNEQFF. The CDR3 coding sequence is TGTGCCAGCAGCGTAGGAGGGGGTAGCGGGAGCGTCTCCTACAATGAGCAGTTCTTC. The full variable domain, rest sourced from reference TRBV9 and TRBJ2-1, is DSGVTQTPKHLITATGQRVTLRCSPRSGDLSVYWYQQSLDQGLQFLIQYYNGEERAKGNILERFSAQQFPDLHSELNLSSLELGDSALYFCASSVGGGSGSVSYNEQFFGPGTRLTVL.

This chain links TRBV10-3 with TRBJ2-1; D may be TRBD1 or TRBD2 (6 bases each). The CDR3 length is 12 residues. Germline CDR1 and CDR2: ENHRY and SYGVKD. The ends were cut back, 8 bases at V and 7 bases at J, with 12 bases in the middle. The CDR3 sequence: CAIGTGANEQFF. The CDR3 DNA reads as TGTGCCATCGGGACGGGGGCAAATGAGCAGTTCTTC.

The V gene is TRBV11-2, the J gene TRBJ2-5; 13 bases map to TRBD2. V was clipped by 4 bases and J by 14 bases; unmatched bases: 10. Germline CDR1 reads SGHAT; CDR2 reads FQNNGV. The CDR3 spans 14 residues. The CDR3 protein is CASSSGTSGTSFYF. CDR3 sequence (DNA): TGTGCCAGCAGCTCCGGGACTAGCGGGACCTCCTTCTACTTC.

There are a few counts of this clonotype. For the CDR3, the DNA is TGTGCCAGCAGCACGGGACTCACAGATACGCAGTATTTT. As protein: CASSTGLTDTQYF. The chain employs TRBV11-3 and TRBJ2-3; TRBD2 is a possible D gene (6 bases). Germline CDR1 SGHNT, CDR2 YENEEA. The V and J ends lost 5 bases and 2 bases respectively, with 8 bases between them. The CDR3 spans 13 residues. Full variable domain (rest looked up from reference TRBV11-3 and TRBJ2-3): EAGVVQSPRYKIIEKKQPVAFWCNPISGHNTLYWYLQNLGQGPELLIRYENEEAVDDSQLPKDRFSAERLKGVDSTLKIQPAELGDSAVYLCASSTGLTDTQYFGPGTRLTVL.